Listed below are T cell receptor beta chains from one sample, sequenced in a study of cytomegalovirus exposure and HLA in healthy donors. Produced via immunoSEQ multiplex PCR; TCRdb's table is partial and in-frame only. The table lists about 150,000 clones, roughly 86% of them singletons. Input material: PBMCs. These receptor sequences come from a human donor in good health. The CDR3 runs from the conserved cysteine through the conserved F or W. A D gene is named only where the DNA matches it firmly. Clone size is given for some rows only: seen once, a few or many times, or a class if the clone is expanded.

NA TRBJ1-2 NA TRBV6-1 CASSQDSNYGYTF TGTGCCAGCAGTCAGGACAGCAACTATGGCTACACCTTC
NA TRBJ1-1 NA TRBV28 CASSLPPLGGLNTEAFF TGTGCCAGCAGTCTACCGCCCCTTGGGGGCTTGAACACTGAAGCTTTCTTT
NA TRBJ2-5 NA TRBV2 CASRPFRASGETQYF TGTGCCAGCAGGCCCTTCCGGGCCTCGGGGGAGACCCAGTACTTC
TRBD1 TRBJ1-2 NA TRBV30 CAWSPLRTGGPANYGYTF TGTGCCTGGAGTCCACTACGGACAGGGGGCCCTGCTAACTATGGCTACACCTTC
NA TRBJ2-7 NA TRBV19 CASRSRGESPYEQYF TGTGCCAGTAGGTCCAGGGGCGAAAGCCCTTACGAGCAGTACTTC
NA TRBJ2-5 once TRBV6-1 CASSEFNLQETQYF TGTGCCAGCAGTGAATTCAACCTACAAGAGACCCAGTACTTC
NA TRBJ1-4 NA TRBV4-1 CASSGQRPGLFF TGCGCCAGCAGCGGCCAAAGGCCGGGGCTGTTTTTT
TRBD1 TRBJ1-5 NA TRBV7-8 CASSRFSSTGRFNQPQHF TGTGCCAGCAGCCGATTCTCTTCGACAGGGAGATTCAATCAGCCCCAGCATTTT
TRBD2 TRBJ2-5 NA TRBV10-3 CATRGGGGQETQYF TGTGCCACCCGCGGCGGGGGGGGTCAAGAGACCCAGTACTTC
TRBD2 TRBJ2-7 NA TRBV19 CASRTSGGTGEQYF TGTGCCAGTAGAACTAGCGGGGGGACGGGCGAGCAGTACTTC
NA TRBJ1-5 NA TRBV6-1 CASSNLAGVGQPQHF TGTGCCAGCAGCAACCTGGCGGGGGTGGGTCAGCCCCAGCATTTT
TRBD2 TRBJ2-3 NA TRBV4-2 CASSHHTSAGDTDTQYF TGTGCCAGCAGCCATCATACCAGCGCGGGGGACACAGATACGCAGTATTTT
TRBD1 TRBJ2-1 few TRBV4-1 CASSQGGRGRLSSYNEQFF TGCGCCAGCAGCCAAGGAGGCAGGGGGCGACTCAGCTCCTACAATGAGCAGTTCTTC
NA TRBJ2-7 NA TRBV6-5 CASRTAGLSSYEQYF TGTGCCAGCAGAACGGCAGGGTTGAGCTCCTACGAGCAGTACTTC
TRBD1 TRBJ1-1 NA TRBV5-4 CASSRTTGTGQRNTEAFF TGTGCCAGCAGCCGAACCACCGGGACAGGCCAAAGGAACACTGAAGCTTTCTTT
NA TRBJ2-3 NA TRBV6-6 CASSLPMHSTQYF TGTGCCAGCAGCCTGCCGATGCATAGTACGCAGTATTTT
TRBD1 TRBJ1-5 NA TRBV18 CASSPPGQGGSGPQHF TGTGCCAGCTCACCACCGGGACAGGGAGGTTCGGGGCCCCAGCATTTT
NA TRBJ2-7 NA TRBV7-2 CASSSRRSGLSSYEQYF TGTGCCAGCAGCTCCAGAAGGTCTGGACTAAGCTCCTACGAGCAGTACTTC
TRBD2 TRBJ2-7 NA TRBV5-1 CASSPLAGSSYEQYF TGCGCCAGCAGCCCTCTAGCGGGGTCCTCCTACGAGCAGTACTTC
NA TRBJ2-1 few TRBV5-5 CASSLNSPNEQFF TGTGCCAGCAGCTTAAACTCTCCAAATGAGCAGTTCTTC
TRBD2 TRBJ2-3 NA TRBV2 CASSPGLANFGSSTDTQYF TGTGCCAGCAGTCCGGGACTAGCAAATTTTGGCTCTAGCACAGATACGCAGTATTTT
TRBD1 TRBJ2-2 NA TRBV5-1 CASSLGTGNTGELFF TGCGCCAGCAGTCTCGGGACAGGGAACACCGGGGAGCTGTTTTTT
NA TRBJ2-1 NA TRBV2 CASRLVETYNEQFF TGTGCCAGCAGATTGGTAGAAACCTACAATGAGCAGTTCTTC
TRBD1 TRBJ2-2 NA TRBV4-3 CASSRDRLTNTGELFF TGCGCCAGCAGTCGGGACAGACTGACGAACACCGGGGAGCTGTTTTTT
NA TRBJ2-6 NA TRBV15 CATSRDTLAGRLSGANVLTF TGTGCCACCAGCAGAGATACGTTGGCAGGTCGGCTCTCTGGGGCCAACGTCCTGACTTTC
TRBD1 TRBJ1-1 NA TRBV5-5 CASSLVGTGKNTEAFF TGTGCCAGCAGCCTAGTAGGGACAGGAAAGAACACTGAAGCTTTCTTT
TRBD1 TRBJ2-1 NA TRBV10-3 CAISQRQGNEQFF TGTGCCATCAGTCAACGACAGGGGAATGAGCAGTTCTTC
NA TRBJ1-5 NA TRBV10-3 CAIRRETNQPQHF TGTGCCATCAGGAGGGAGACGAACCAGCCCCAGCATTTT
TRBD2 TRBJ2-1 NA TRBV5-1 CASSRTSGGTSDEQFF TGCGCCAGCAGCCGGACTAGCGGGGGGACCTCGGATGAGCAGTTCTTC
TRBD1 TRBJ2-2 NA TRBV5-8 CASSLNLGQANTGELFF TGTGCCAGCAGCTTGAACCTCGGACAGGCCAACACCGGGGAGCTGTTTTTT
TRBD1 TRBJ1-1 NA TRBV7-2 CASSRTQGLNTEAFF TGTGCCAGCAGCCGGACACAGGGGTTGAACACTGAAGCTTTCTTT
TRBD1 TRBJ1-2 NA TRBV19 CASRQDRGGYGYTF TGTGCCAGTCGTCAGGACAGGGGAGGGTATGGCTACACCTTC
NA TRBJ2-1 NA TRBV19 CASTLGFGGRENNEQFF TGTGCCAGTACCCTTGGTTTTGGGGGCCGAGAAAACAATGAGCAGTTCTTC
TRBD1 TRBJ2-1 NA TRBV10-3 CAISEGRGLDDEQFF TGTGCCATCAGTGAGGGCAGGGGGTTAGATGATGAGCAGTTCTTC
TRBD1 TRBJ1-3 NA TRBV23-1 CASSRPGQGARGNTIYF TGCGCCAGCAGCCGACCGGGACAGGGGGCAAGAGGAAACACCATATATTTT
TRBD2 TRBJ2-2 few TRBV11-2 CASSPNSGRATGELFF TGTGCCAGCAGTCCAAATAGCGGGAGGGCCACCGGGGAGCTGTTTTTT